The TCR beta chain described here comes from a study of blood T cell repertoires in COVID-19. Whole-study context: Acute-phase and convalescent COVID-19 samples originated in the United States, Italy and Spain.

Participants were aged about 18 to 100 years from 24 US areas. Self-reported history from a screening survey and questionnaire set each donor's cohort. Measured with immunoSEQ multiplex PCR; TCRdb has only the in-frame clones, and not every one. Of roughly 520,000 clones detected, roughly 90% appear once; the ten largest clones hold approximately 2%. The sequenced material came from PBMCs or T cells enriched from blood (not recorded which). The TCR originated in a woman aged 35 to 49 who had recovered from COVID-19.

CDR3 protein: CATSDPKGGTEQETQYF. The CDR3 region has the DNA TGTGCCACCAGTGACCCAAAAGGCGGGACAGAACAAGAGACCCAGTACTTC. V gene TRBV24-1 combines with J gene TRBJ2-5, with a possible D match to TRBD1 (7 bases). The V end lost 4 bases, the J end lost 2 bases, and 19 bases lay between the germline ends. Germline assignment: CDR1 KGHDR and CDR2 SFDVKD. This CDR3 has 17 amino acids.